These 17 T cell receptor beta chains were sequenced from one sample in a study of identifying expanded T cells in peripheral blood. Assay used: immunoSEQ multiplex PCR; TCRdb lists only in-frame clones, some missing. The sample records about 82,000 clones, approximately 90% being singletons. The material sequenced was blood. Receptor source: a person aged 18 to 75 in good health.

V is TRBV11-3 and J is TRBJ1-3; TRBD1 might be the D (5 bases). V lost 1 base, J lost 2 bases, and 12 bases lay in between. The CDR3 is 16 residues long. The V gene's germline CDR1 is SGHNT and CDR2 YENEEA. The DNA of the CDR3 is TGTGCCAGCAGCTTAGTGGCACCGGGACCTGGAAACACCATATATTTT. Translation gives CASSLVAPGPGNTIYF.

The chain joins TRBV19 to TRBJ1-6; TRBD1 aligns across 7 bases. The CDR3 is 15 amino acids. V lost 4 bases and J lost 7; bases outside the gene matches: 7. CDR1 is LNHDA and CDR2 is SQIVND in the germline V gene (reference sequence). CDR3: CASSNPGTVNSPLHF. CDR3 DNA: TGTGCCAGTAGTAACCCCGGGACAGTCAATTCACCCCTCCACTTT.

J is TRBJ2-4 and V is TRBV5-6; TRBD2 matches 8 bases. The junction had 3 bases not matched to a gene; V was cut back by 4 bases and J by 0 bases. The germline CDR1 and CDR2 sequences are SGHDT and YYEEEE. The CDR3 sequence is 15 residues long. In nucleotides, the CDR3 is TGTGCCAGCAGCAGACTAGCGCTAGCCAAAAACATTCAGTACTTC. Translation: CASSRLALAKNIQYF.

The J gene is TRBJ2-1, the V gene TRBV7-3; D call uncertain. The germline V and J ends were trimmed by 1 base and 8 bases, with 6 bases remaining between them. The germline CDR1 and CDR2 sequences are SGHTA and FQGTGA. The CDR3 extends over 12 amino acids. The CDR3 protein is CASSLIGHEQFF. The DNA of the CDR3 is TGTGCCAGCAGCTTAATCGGACATGAGCAGTTCTTC.

This chain joins TRBV7-9 and TRBJ1-2; D is ambiguous. The CDR3 spans 16 residues. Germline values: CDR1 SEHNR, CDR2 FQNEAQ (reference sequence). Trimming left V 1 base short and J 4 bases short, with 16 bases between. The CDR3 DNA sequence: TGTGCCAGCAGCTTAGACGGACGGCGCGTCTCCTATGGCTACACCTTC. It yields the protein CASSLDGRRVSYGYTF.

This clone was seen only a few times. V usage is TRBV7-2 and J usage is TRBJ1-5, with 7 bases aligning to TRBD1. The J segment lost 3 bases and the V segment lost 5 bases, leaving 10 bases of the junction unmatched. The germline CDR1 and CDR2 sequences are SGHTA and FQGNSA. The CDR3 loop spans 16 amino acids. The CDR3: CASSRSGQTYNQPQHF. In DNA, the CDR3 is TGTGCCAGCAGCCGTTCGGGACAGACATACAATCAGCCCCAGCATTTT.

The chain uses TRBV18 and TRBJ1-1; TRBD1 matches at 8 bases. Germline V gives CDR1 KGHSH, CDR2 LQKENI. The CDR3 consists of 15 residues. V lost 9 bases, J lost 4 bases, and 13 bases stayed unmatched. CDR3 sequence (DNA): TGTGCCAGTACAGAGAGGACAGGGAGTACCACTGAAGCTTTCTTT. This translates into CASTERTGSTTEAFF.

V is TRBV6-1 and J is TRBJ1-2, with a weak D call TRBD1 (6 bases). Germline CDR1 reads MNHNS; CDR2 reads SASEGT. The CDR3 is 16 amino acids. Trimming took 3 bases from V and 0 from J, leaving 14 bases between them. The CDR3 here is CASSDGGALSNYGYTF. The CDR3 DNA is TGTGCCAGCAGTGACGGGGGGGCCCTCTCTAACTATGGCTACACCTTC.

The chain has TRBV14 and TRBJ2-2; D possibly corresponds to TRBD1 (5 bases). V gave up 2 bases and J gave up 4 bases, with 8 bases separating them. The CDR3 contains 14 residues. Germline V lookup: CDR1 SGHDN, CDR2 FVKESK. CDR3 sequence: CASSQRQFTGELFF. The CDR3 bases are TGTGCCAGCAGCCAAAGACAGTTCACCGGGGAGCTGTTTTTT.

The J gene is TRBJ1-2, the V gene TRBV5-4; 7 bases match TRBD1. The junction had 11 bases not matched to a gene; V was cut back by 4 bases and J by 8 bases. The CDR3 is made up of 14 amino acids. Per germline, CDR1 SGHNT and CDR2 YYREEE (reference sequence). This chain's CDR3 is CASSGTGDGVGYTF. In DNA form, the CDR3 reads TGTGCCAGCAGCGGAACAGGGGACGGGGTAGGCTACACCTTC.

This chain connects TRBV5-1 to TRBJ2-3; the D gene is possibly TRBD2 (5 bases). Trimming left V 0 bases short and J 2 bases short, with 10 bases between. Looked up from germline, CDR1 is SGHRS and CDR2 is YFSETQ. The CDR3 runs 15 residues. As DNA, the CDR3 is TGCGCCAGCAGCTTGGACCCGGGGAACACAGATACGCAGTATTTT. It translates to CASSLDPGNTDTQYF.

This clone was detected once. This chain links TRBV29-1 with TRBJ2-7; D may correspond to TRBD1 or TRBD2 (5 bases each). Trimming left V 4 bases short and J 1 base short, with 8 bases between. This CDR3 has 12 residues. The V gene's germline CDR1 is SQVTM and CDR2 ANQGSEA. The DNA of the CDR3 is TGCAGCGTTGCGGGGCGTTCCTACGAGCAGTACTTC. Translation: CSVAGRSYEQYF.

This chain joins TRBV30 and TRBJ2-7; 7 positions agree with TRBD1. The CDR3 is 13 residues long. Germline lookup yields CDR1 GTSNPN and CDR2 SVGIG (reference sequence). Trimming took 2 bases from V and 6 from J; bases not matched to a gene: 7. CDR3: CAWSQEGAGEQYF. The CDR3 nucleotides are TGTGCCTGGAGTCAAGAGGGGGCAGGCGAGCAGTACTTC.

This clone has only one observation. The rearrangement uses TRBV30 and TRBJ2-4; TRBD1 aligns across 9 bases. V was pared by 2 bases and J by 8 bases, with 7 bases of the junction left unmatched. The CDR3 spans 14 residues. Germline V gene lookup returns CDR1 GTSNPN and CDR2 SVGIG (reference sequence). This CDR3 is CAWSLTGGTDIQYF. The CDR3 DNA reads as TGTGCCTGGAGTCTAACAGGGGGCACGGACATTCAGTACTTC.

This clone was recorded a few times. The chain is built from TRBV18 and TRBJ2-7; D is undetermined. This CDR3 has 13 amino acids. Per the germline V gene, CDR1 is KGHSH and CDR2 is LQKENI. With 3 bases removed from V and 6 bases from J, the gap between germline ends came to 12 bases. In nucleotides, the CDR3 is TGTGCCAGCTCACCGGGCAGATTTCGCGAGCAGTACTTC. Protein product: CASSPGRFREQYF.

The rearrangement uses TRBV5-1 and TRBJ1-2, with a weak D call TRBD1 (5 bases). Trimming shortened V by 4 bases and J by 3 bases, and 19 bases separated the two germline ends. The CDR3 runs to 16 residues. Germline values: CDR1 SGHRS, CDR2 YFSETQ. CDR3 residues: CASSPNELGAHYGYTF. CDR3 DNA: TGCGCCAGCAGCCCGAACGAGCTTGGGGCCCACTATGGCTACACCTTC.

This clone has only a few counts. V gene TRBV5-1 combines with J gene TRBJ2-3; D not resolved. The CDR3 is 11 amino acids. The V end was cut by 0 bases, the J end by 4 bases, with 0 bases between. Germline CDR1 and CDR2: SGHRS and YFSETQ. In DNA form, the CDR3 reads TGCGCCAGCAGCTTGGCAGATACGCAGTATTTT. Translating gives CASSLADTQYF.